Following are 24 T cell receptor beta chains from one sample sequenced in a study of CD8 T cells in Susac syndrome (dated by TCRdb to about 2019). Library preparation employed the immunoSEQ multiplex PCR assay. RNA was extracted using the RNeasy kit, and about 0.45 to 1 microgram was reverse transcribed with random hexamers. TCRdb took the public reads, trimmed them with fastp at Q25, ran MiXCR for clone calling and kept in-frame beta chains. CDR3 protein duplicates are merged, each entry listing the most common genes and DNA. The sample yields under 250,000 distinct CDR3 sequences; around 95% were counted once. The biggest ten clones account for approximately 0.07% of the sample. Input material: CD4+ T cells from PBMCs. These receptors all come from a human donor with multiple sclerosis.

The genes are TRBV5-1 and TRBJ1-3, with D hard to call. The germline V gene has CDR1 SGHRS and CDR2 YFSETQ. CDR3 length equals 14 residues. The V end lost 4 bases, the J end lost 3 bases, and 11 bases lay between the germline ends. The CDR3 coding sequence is TGCGCCAGCAGCCTAACGGGATATGGAAACACCATATATTTT. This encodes CASSLTGYGNTIYF. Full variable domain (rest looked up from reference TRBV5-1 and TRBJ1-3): KAGVTQTPRYLIKTRGQQVTLSCSPISGHRSVSWYQQTPGQGLQFLFEYFSETQRNKGNFPGRFSGRQFSNSRSEMNVSTLELGDSALYLCASSLTGYGNTIYFGEGSWLTVV.

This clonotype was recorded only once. CDR3 amino acids: CAWGRIGVTEAFF. In DNA, the CDR3 is TGTGCCTGGGGCAGGATAGGGGTAACTGAAGCTTTCTTT. The V and J genes are TRBV30 and TRBJ1-1, with D possibly being TRBD1 (5 bases). Germline-derived CDR1 and CDR2 are GTSNPN and SVGIG (reference sequence). Trimming pared 5 bases from V and 5 bases from J, leaving 15 bases between. The length of the CDR3 is 13 residues.

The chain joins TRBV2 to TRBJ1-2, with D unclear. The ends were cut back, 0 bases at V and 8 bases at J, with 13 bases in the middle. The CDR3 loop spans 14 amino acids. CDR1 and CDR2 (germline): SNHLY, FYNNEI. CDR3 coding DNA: TGTGCCAGCAGTGAAGCGCTTCGAGGGAACGGCTACACCTTC. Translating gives CASSEALRGNGYTF.

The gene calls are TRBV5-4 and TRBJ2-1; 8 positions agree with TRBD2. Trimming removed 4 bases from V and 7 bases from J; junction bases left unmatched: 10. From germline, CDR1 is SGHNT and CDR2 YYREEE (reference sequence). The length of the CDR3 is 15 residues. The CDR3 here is CASSPASGSGNEQFF. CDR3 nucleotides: TGTGCCAGCAGCCCGGCCAGCGGGAGCGGAAATGAGCAGTTCTTC.

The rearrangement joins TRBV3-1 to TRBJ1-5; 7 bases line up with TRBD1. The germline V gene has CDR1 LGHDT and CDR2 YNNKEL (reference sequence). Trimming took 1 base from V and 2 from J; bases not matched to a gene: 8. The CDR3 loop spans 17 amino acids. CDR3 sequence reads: CASSQGTGVLGNQPQHF. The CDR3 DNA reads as TGTGCCAGCAGCCAAGGAACAGGGGTCCTTGGCAATCAGCCCCAGCATTTT.

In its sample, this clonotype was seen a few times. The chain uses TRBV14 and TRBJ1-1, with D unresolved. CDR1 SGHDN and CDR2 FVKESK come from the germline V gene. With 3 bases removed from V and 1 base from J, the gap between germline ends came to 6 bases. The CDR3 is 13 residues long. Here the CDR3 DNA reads TGTGCCAGCAGCCATGGGAGGAACACTGAAGCTTTCTTT. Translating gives CASSHGRNTEAFF.

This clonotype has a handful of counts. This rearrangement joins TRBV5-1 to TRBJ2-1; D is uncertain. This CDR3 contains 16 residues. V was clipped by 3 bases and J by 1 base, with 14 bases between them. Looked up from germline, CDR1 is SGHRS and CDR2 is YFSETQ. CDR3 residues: CASSSQEVQSYNEQFF. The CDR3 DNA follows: TGCGCCAGCAGCTCGCAAGAGGTACAGTCCTACAATGAGCAGTTCTTC.

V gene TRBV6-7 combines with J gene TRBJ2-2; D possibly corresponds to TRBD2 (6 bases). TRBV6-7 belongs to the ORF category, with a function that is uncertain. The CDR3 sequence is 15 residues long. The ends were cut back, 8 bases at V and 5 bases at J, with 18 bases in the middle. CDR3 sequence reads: CASGDSGVRTGELFF. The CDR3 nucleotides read TGTGCCAGCGGGGACTCCGGCGTTAGAACCGGGGAGCTGTTTTTT.

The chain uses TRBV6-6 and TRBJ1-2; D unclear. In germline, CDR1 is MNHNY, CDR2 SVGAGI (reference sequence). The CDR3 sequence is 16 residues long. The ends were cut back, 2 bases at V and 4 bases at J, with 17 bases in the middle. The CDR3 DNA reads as TGTGCCAGCAGTTACGAGGGAGCTCCGAGAGGCTATGGCTACACCTTC. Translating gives CASSYEGAPRGYGYTF.

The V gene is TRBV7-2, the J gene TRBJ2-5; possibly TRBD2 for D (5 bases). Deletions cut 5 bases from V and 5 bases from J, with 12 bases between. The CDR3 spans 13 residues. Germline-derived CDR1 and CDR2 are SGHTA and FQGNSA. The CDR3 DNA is TGTGCCAGCAGCGCCTCTAGCAGGGAGACCCAGTACTTC. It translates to CASSASSRETQYF.

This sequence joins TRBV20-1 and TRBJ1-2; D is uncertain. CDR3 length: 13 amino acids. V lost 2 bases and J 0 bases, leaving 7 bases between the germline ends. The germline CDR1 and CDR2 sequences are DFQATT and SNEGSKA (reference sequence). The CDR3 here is CSARQPSNYGYTF. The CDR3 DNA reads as TGCAGTGCTAGACAGCCTTCTAACTATGGCTACACCTTC.

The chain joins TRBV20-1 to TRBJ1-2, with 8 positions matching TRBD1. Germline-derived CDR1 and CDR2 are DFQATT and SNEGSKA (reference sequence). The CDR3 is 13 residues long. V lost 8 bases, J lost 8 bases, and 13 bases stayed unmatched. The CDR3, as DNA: TGCAGTCTCCCACCGACAGGGGTGGAGGGCTACACCTTC. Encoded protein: CSLPPTGVEGYTF.

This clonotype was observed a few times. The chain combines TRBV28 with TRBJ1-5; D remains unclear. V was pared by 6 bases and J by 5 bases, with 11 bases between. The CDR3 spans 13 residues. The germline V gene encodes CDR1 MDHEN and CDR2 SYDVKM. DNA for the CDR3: TGTGCCAGCAGCCCCCCGGGCCATCAGCCCCAGCATTTT. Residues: CASSPPGHQPQHF. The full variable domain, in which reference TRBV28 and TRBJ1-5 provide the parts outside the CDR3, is DVKVTQSSRYLVKRTGEKVFLECVQDMDHENMFWYRQDPGLGLRLIYFSYDVKMKEKGDIPEGYSVSREKKERFSLILESASTNQTSMYLCASSPPGHQPQHFGDGTRLSIL.

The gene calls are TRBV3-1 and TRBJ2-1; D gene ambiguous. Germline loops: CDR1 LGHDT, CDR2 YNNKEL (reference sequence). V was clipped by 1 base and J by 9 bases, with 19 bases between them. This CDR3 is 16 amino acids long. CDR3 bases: TGTGCCAGCAGCCAAGTCTTGGTGGACCCAATCGTTGAGCAGTTCTTC. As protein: CASSQVLVDPIVEQFF.

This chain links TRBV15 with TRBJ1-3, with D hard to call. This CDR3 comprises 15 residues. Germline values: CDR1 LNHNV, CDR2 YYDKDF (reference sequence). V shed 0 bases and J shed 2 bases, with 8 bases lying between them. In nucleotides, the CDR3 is TGTGCCACCAGCAGAGATGGCGGGGCTGGAAACACCATATATTTT. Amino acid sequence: CATSRDGGAGNTIYF.

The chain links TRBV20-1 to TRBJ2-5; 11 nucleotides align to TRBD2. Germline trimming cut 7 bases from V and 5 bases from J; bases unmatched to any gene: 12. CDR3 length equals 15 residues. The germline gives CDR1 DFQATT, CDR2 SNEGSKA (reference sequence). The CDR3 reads CSVDHSGRAGETQYF. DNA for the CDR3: TGCAGTGTGGACCATAGCGGGAGGGCCGGGGAGACCCAGTACTTC.

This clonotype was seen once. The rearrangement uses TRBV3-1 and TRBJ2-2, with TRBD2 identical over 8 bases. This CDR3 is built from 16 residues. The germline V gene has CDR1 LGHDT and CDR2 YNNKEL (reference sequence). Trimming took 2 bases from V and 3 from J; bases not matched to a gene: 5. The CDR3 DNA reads TGTGCCAGCAGCCAAAGCGGGGGTATTCACACCGGGGAGCTGTTTTTT. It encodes CASSQSGGIHTGELFF.

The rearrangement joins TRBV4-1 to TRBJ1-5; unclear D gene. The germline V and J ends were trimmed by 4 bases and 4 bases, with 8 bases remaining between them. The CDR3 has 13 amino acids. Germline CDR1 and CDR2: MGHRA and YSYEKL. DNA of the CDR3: TGCGCCAGCAGCCGGTTTCGGAATCAGCCCCAGCATTTT. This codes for CASSRFRNQPQHF.

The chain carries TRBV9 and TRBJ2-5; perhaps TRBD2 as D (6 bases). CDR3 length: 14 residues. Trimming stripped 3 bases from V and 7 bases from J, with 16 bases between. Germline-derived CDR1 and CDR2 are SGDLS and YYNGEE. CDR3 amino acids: CASSAGLSQGTQYF. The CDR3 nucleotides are TGTGCCAGCAGCGCGGGACTCTCCCAGGGGACCCAGTACTTC.

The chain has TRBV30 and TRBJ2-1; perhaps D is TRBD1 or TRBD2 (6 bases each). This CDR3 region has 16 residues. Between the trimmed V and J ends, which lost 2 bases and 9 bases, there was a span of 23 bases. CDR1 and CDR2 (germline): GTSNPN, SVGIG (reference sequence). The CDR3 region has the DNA TGTGCCTGGAGTCCTAGAGTAAGGGGGGCCTCTGGTGAGCAGTTCTTC. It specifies CAWSPRVRGASGEQFF.

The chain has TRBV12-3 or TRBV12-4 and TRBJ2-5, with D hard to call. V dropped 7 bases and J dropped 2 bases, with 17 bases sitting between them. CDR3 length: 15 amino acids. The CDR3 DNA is TGTGCCAGCACCGACGACCGAAAAGGGCAAGAGACCCAGTACTTC. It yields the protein CASTDDRKGQETQYF.

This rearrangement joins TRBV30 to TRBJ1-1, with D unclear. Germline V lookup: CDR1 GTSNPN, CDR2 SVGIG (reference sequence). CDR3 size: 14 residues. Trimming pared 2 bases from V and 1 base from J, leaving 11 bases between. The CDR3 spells CAWSQRRRNTEAFF. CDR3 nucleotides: TGTGCCTGGAGTCAAAGACGTAGGAACACTGAAGCTTTCTTT. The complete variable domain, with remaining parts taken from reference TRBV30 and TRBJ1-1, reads SQTIHQWPATLVQPVGSPLSLECTVEGTSNPNLYWYRQAAGRGLQLLFYSVGIGQISSEVPQNLSASRPQDRQFILSSKKLLLSDSGFYLCAWSQRRRNTEAFFGQGTRLTVV.

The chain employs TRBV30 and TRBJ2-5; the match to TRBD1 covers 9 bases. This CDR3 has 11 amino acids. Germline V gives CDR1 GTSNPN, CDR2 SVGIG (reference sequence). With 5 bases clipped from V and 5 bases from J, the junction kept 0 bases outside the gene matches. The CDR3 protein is CAWGQGETQYF. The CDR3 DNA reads TGTGCCTGGGGACAGGGGGAGACCCAGTACTTC.

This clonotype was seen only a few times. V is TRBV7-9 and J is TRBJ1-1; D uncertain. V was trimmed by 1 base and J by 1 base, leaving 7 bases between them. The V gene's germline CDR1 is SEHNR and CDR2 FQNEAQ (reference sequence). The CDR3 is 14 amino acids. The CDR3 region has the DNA TGTGCCAGCAGCTTAGTGGCAGCGAACACTGAAGCTTTCTTT. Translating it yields CASSLVAANTEAFF.